This record looks at one T cell receptor (beta chain) sequence and its context. Its target is not known. The sample originates from a study of CD8+ T cells in alopecia areata. In each case, RNA was isolated and then reverse transcribed into cDNA as the sequencing template. Sequenced by immunoSEQ multiplex PCR; TCRdb stores in-frame clones only, minus some. The sample has some 99,000 clones, more than 55% seen once. Overall study results and limits: There were many expanded lesional clones persisting in scalp and blood during tofacitinib. Baseline CD8+ expansion's link to response remains uncertain, as there was one nonresponder.

Germline V lookup: CDR1 MNHEY, CDR2 SVGAGI. The trim removed 8 bases at V and 4 bases at J, leaving 8 bases unmatched. The CDR3 extends over 15 amino acids. Treatment here: oral pan-JAK inhibitor, 5-10 mg twice daily. Material: CD8+ T cells sorted from blood, obtained at week 4, from a patient treated with tofacitinib. The source of this sequence is a human donor with alopecia areata. The chain combines TRBV6-5 with TRBJ2-7; 13 nucleotides match TRBD2. The CDR3 here is CASQPGTSGIYEQYF. The CDR3 nucleotides are TGTGCCAGCCAGCCCGGGACTAGCGGGATTTACGAGCAGTACTTC.